The sequence of this T cell receptor (beta chain) was determined in a study of cytomegalovirus exposure and HLA in healthy donors. Study-level information: A subsequent analysis reported that the 95 to 150 validation repertoires were produced on the same platform that had also been used for the roughly 700 first-cohort repertoires. Findings and limits, study-wide: Researchers catalogued 160 or so TCR beta chains as cytomegalovirus-associated.

TCRdb's copy holds only in-frame clones and misses some; the assay was immunoSEQ multiplex PCR. The sample has 90,000 to 100,000 clones, approximately 93% seen once. The CDR3 is 15 amino acids. Trimming took 6 bases from V and 1 from J, leaving 15 bases between them. In germline, CDR1 is MNHNS, CDR2 SASEGT. Regarding this clone: Its antigen is not identified.

This receptor was obtained from a young woman in good health and CMV-seropositive. The chain joins TRBV6-1 to TRBJ2-5, with D possibly matching TRBD2 (5 bases). The material sequenced was PBMCs. This CDR3 reads CASSSGPGSQETQYF. CDR3 nucleotides: TGTGCCAGCAGCAGTGGCCCGGGGAGCCAAGAGACCCAGTACTTC.